Here is one TCR beta chain with its context. No antigen is known for it. Qualities for individual bases were not recorded, and no much larger clone is one base off. The library was obtained by the immunoSEQ multiplex PCR assay. For most patients, genomic DNA was isolated with the Qiagen DNeasy Blood and Tissue Kit and shipped frozen to Adaptive Biotechnologies for TCR sequencing. Adaptive Biotechnologies carried out high-throughput TCR-beta CDR3 sequencing of genomic DNA for most patients. As for how the authors treated the data: Adaptive's ImmunoSEQ software supplied the TCR sequencing data for roughly 17 patients, while MiXCR and VDJtools were used to process a few other patients. CD4 versus CD8 sorting errors were corrected by removing sequences found in both subsets at a frequency ratio below 5:1. CDR3 nucleotide sequences shared between donor and recipient were removed because their origin could not be assigned. To count as alloreactive, a clone needed at least 2-fold expansion over unstimulated cells and a minimum CFSE-low frequency of 0.002% (template counts) or 0.001% (read counts). Mappable clones were those detected in sequenced pre-transplant spleen, lymph node, or MLR CFSE-low populations of the donor or recipient. Cumulative frequency of alloreactive clones was calculated as a percentage of all sequences weighted by copy number. TCRdb took over this immuneACCESS table, retaining in-frame rearrangements with V and J assigned. Such tables are incomplete; in checked studies, under half of the missing clones stem from an unresolved V gene, and the remainder is unexplained. Clonal size and the V and J genes are those of that table, whereas D and trimming came from the DNA. Recorded for this sample are just under 85,000 clones; 85% to 95% of them occurred a single time. 7% to 9.5% of the sample goes to the ten largest clones.

This specimen belongs to a study of graft-versus-host responses after intestinal transplantation (dated by TCRdb to about 2021). About the full investigation: Recipients received multivisceral, liver-intestinal, or isolated intestinal transplants. All recipients received anti-thymocyte globulin induction followed by maintenance tacrolimus and steroids for 3 to 4 years. The cohort enrolled 24 intestinal transplant recipients, one of whom was a retransplant, and 3 patients without pretransplant specimens were excluded. A peak of at least 4% donor T cells among recipient peripheral blood mononuclear cells was the definition used for donor T cell macrochimerism. Rather than being sequenced by the commercial service, samples from a few later patients were sequenced in-house on an Illumina MiSeq and processed with MiXCR. To identify alloreactive clones, pre-transplant mixed lymphocyte reaction products were sequenced and compared with unstimulated pre-transplant donor and recipient T cells. After intestinal transplantation, graft-versus-host and host-versus-graft alloreactive T cell clones were followed in the graft, circulation and bone marrow using bulk TCR-beta CDR3 sequencing. Overall study results and their limits: The conclusions were limited by the relatively low number and heterogeneity of the intestinal transplant patients. Patients with donor T cell macrochimerism had high GvH to HvG T cell clonal ratios in their allografts. Early after transplant, peak levels of circulating GvH clones were associated with declines in HvG clones. GvH clones were detected in recipient bone marrow, and some appeared earlier in ileal mucosa or blood, consistent with an intestinal mucosal origin.

V sheds 4 bases and J sheds 0 bases, leaving 16 bases between their ends. Per the germline V gene (reference sequence), GTSNPN is the CDR1 and SVGIG is the CDR2. The CDR3 runs 16 residues from the cysteine to the phenylalanine. Only the CDR3 DNA is retained, 48 bases long and in frame from the first base. The sample's time point label, in plain terms: cells obtained before transplantation from donor or recipient. CD3+CD4+ and CD3+CD8+ populations were FACS-sorted from unstimulated pre-transplant donor and recipient cells taken from spleen or lymph nodes. The rearrangement joined TRBV30 to TRBJ2-1; the D region possibly corresponds to TRBD2 (6 bases align). The clonotype originates from a human donor who was the organ donor for an intestinal transplant. This specimen consisted of unstimulated CD8+ T cells sorted from spleen or lymph node cells, obtained before transplant. The CDR3 region reads CAWTWLGEVSYNEQFF. The sequenced DNA is TGTGCCTGGACGTGGTTGGGGGAGGTCTCCTACAATGAGCAGTTCTTC. With the rest looked up from the reference TRBV30 and TRBJ2-1 genes rather than sequenced, the full variable domain is SQTIHQWPATLVQPVGSPLSLECTVEGTSNPNLYWYRQAAGRGLQLLFYSVGIGQISSEVPQNLSASRPQDRQFILSSKKLLLSDSGFYLCAWTWLGEVSYNEQFFGPGTRLTVL.